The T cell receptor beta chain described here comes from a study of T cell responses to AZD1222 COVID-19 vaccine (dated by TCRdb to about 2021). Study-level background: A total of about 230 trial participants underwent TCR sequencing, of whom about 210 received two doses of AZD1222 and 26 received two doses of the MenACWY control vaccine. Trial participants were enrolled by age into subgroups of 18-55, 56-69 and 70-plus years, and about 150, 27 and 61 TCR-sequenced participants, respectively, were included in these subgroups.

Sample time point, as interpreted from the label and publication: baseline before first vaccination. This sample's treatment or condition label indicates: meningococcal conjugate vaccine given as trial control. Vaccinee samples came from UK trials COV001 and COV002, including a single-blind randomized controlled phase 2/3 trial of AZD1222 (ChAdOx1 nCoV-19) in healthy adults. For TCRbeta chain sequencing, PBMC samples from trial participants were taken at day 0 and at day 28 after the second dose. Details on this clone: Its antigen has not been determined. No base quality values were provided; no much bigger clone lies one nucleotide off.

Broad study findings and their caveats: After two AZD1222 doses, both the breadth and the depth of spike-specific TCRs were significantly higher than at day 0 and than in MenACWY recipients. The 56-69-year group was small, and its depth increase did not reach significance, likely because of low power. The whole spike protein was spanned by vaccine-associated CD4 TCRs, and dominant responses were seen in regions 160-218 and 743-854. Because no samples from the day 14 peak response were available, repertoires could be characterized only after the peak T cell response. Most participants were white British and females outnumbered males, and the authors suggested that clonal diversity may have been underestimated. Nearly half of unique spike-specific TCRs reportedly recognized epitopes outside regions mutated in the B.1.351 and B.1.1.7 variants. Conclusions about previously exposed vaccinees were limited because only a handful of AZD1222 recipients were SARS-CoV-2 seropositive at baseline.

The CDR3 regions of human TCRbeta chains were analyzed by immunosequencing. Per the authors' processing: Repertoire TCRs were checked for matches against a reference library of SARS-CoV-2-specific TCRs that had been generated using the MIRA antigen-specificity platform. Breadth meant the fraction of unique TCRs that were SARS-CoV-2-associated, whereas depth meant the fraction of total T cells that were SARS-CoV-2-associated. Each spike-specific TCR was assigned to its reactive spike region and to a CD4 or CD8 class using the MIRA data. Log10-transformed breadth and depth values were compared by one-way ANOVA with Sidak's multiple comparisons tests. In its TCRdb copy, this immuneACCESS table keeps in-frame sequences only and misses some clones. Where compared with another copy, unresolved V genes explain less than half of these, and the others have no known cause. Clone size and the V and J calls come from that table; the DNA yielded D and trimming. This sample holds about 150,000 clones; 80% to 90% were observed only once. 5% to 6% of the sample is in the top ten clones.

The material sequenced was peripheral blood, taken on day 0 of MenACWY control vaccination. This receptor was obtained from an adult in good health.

The CDR3 region: CASSLLTGATSGGYTF. The nucleotides read TGCGCCAGCAGCTTACTTACAGGGGCGACTTCGGGCGGCTACACCTTC. Here the chain combines TRBV5-1 and TRBJ1-2, and 7 junctional nucleotides match TRBD1. From its cysteine to its phenylalanine, the CDR3 spans 16 amino acids. The read is trimmed to its CDR3 DNA, 48 bases read in frame from base 1. V is pruned by 2 bases and J by 8 bases, leaving 15 bases of the junction without a gene match. The germline V gene specifies SGHRS as CDR1 and YFSETQ as CDR2.